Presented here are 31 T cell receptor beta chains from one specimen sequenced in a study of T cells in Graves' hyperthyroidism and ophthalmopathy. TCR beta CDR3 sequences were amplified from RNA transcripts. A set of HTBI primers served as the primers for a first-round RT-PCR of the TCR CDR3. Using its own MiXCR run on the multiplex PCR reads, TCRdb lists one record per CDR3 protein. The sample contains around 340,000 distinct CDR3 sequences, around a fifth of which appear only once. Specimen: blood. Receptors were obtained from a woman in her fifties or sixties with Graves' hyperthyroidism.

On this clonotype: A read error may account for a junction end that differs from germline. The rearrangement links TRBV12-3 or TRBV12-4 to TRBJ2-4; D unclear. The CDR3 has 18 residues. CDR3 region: CAGSSRTVGRLAKNIQYF. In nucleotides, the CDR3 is TGTGCCGGCAGTTCTAGGACCGTCGGGCGCTTAGCCAAAAACATTCAGTACTTC.

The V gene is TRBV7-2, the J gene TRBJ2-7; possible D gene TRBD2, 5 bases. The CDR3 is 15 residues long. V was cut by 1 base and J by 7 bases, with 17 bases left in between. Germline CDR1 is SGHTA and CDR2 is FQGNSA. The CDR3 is CASSLGPSEGGEQYF. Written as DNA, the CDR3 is TGTGCCAGCAGCTTAGGGCCTAGTGAGGGCGGGGAGCAGTACTTC.

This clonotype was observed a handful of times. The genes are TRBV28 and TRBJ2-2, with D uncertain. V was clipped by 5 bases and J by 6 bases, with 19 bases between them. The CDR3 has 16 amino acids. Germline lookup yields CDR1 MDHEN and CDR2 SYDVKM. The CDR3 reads CASSVRQVIGPGELFF. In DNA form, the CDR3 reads TGTGCCAGCAGTGTCCGACAAGTGATAGGACCCGGGGAGCTGTTTTTT.

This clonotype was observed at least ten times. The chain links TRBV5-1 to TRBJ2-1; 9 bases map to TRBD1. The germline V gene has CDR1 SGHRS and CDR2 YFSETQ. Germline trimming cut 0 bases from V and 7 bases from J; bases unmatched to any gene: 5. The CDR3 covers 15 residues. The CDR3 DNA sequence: TGCGCCAGCAGCTTGGGGACAGGGGCGGTAAATGAGCAGTTCTTC. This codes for CASSLGTGAVNEQFF.

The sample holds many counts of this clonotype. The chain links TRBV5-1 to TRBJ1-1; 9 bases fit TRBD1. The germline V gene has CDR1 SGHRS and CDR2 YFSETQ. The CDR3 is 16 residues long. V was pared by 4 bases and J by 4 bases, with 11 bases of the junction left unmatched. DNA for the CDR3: TGCGCCAGCAGCCTCTTGACAGGGGGAAGGATCACTGAAGCTTTCTTT. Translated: CASSLLTGGRITEAFF.

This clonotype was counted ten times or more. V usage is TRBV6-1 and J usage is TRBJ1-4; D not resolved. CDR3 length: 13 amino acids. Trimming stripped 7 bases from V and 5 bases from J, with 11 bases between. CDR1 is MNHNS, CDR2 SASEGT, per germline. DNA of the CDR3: TGTGCCAGCACGAGGCAGTTGAATGAAAAACTGTTTTTT. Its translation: CASTRQLNEKLFF.

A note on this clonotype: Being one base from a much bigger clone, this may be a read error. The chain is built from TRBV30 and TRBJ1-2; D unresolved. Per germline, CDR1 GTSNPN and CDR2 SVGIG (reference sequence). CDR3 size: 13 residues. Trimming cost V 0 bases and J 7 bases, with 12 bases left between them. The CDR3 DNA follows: TGTGCCTGGAGTGTCCAGAGGAATGGTGGCTACACCTTC. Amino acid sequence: CAWSVQRNGGYTF.

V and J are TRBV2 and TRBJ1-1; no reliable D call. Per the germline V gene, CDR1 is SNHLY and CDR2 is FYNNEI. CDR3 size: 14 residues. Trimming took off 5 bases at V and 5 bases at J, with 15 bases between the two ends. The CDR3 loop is CASSPPEGKTEAFF. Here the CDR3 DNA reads TGTGCCAGCAGTCCTCCCGAGGGAAAGACTGAAGCTTTCTTT.

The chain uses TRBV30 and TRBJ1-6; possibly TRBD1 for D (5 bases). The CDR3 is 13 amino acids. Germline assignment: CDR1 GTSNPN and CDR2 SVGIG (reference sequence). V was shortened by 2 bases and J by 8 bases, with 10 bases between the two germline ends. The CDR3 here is CAWSTRVDSPLHF. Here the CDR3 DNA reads TGTGCCTGGAGTACCAGGGTCGATTCACCCCTCCACTTT. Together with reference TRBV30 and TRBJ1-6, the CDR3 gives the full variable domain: SQTIHQWPATLVQPVGSPLSLECTVEGTSNPNLYWYRQAAGRGLQLLFYSVGIGQISSEVPQNLSASRPQDRQFILSSKKLLLSDSGFYLCAWSTRVDSPLHFGNGTRLTVT.

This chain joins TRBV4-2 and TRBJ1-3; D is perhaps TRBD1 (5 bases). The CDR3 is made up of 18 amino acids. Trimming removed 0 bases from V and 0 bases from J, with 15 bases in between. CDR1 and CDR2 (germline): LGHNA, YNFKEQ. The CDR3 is CASSQEGPPALSGNTIYF. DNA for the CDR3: TGTGCCAGCAGCCAAGAGGGACCGCCGGCCCTCTCTGGAAACACCATATATTTT.

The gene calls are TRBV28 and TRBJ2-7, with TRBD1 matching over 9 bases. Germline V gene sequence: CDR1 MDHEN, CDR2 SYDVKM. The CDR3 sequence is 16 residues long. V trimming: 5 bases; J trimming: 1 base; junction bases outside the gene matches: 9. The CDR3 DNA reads TGTGCCAGCAGTGGAACGGACAGGGGTGTATCCTACGAGCAGTACTTC. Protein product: CASSGTDRGVSYEQYF.

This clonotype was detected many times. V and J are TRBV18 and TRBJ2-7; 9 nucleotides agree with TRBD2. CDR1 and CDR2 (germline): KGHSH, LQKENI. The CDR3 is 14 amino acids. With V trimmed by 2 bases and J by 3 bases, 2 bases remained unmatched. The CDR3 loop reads CASSPGTSSYEQYF. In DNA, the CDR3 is TGTGCCAGCTCACCAGGGACTAGCAGCTACGAGCAGTACTTC.

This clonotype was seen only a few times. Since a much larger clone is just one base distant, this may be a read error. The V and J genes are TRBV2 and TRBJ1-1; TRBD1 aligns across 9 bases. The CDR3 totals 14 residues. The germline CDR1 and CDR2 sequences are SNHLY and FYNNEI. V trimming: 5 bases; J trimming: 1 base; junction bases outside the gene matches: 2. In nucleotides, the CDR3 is TGTGCCAGCAGTCGGACAGGGGCGAACACTGAAGCTTTCTTT. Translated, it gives CASSRTGANTEAFF.

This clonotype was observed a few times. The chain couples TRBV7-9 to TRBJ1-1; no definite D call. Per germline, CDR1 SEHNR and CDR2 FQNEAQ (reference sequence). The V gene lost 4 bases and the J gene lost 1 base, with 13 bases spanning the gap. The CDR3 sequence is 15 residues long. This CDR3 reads CASSSSQVGNTEAFF. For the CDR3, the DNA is TGTGCCAGCAGCTCGTCTCAGGTGGGGAACACTGAAGCTTTCTTT.

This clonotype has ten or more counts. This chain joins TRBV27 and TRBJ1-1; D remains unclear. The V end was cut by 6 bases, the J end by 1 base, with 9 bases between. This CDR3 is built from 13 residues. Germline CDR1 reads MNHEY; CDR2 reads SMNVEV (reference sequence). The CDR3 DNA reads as TGTGCCAGCAGCGAGTTTCGGAACACTGAAGCTTTCTTT. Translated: CASSEFRNTEAFF.

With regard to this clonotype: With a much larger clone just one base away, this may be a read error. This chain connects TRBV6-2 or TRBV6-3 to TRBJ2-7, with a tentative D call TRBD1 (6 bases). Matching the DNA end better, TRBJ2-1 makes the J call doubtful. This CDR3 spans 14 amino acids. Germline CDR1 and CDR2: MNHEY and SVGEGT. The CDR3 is CASSSATGSYEQFF. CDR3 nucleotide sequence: TGTGCCAGCAGTTCGGCGACAGGCTCCTACGAGCAGTTCTTC.

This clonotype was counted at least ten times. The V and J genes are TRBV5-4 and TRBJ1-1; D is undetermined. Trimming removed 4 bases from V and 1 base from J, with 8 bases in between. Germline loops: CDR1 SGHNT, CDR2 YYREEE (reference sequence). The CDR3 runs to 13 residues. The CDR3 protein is CASSPGKNTEAFF. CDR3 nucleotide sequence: TGTGCCAGCAGCCCCGGAAAGAACACTGAAGCTTTCTTT. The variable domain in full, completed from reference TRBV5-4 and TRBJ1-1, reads ETGVTQSPTHLIKTRGQQVTLRCSSQSGHNTVSWYQQALGQGPQFIFQYYREEENGRGNFPPRFSGLQFPNYSSELNVNALELDDSALYLCASSPGKNTEAFFGQGTRLTVV.

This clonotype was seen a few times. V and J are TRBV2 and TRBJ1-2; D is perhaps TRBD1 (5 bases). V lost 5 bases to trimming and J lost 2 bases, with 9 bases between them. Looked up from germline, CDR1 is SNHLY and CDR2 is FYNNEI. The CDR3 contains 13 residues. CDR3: CASSRTRNYGYTF. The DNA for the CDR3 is TGTGCCAGCAGTAGGACAAGAAACTATGGCTACACCTTC.

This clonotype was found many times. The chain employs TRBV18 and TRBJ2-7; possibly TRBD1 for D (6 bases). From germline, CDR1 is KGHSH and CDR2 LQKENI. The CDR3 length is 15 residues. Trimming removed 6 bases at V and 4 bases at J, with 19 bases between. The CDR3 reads CASSDPGDVTYEQYF. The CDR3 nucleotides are TGTGCCAGCTCGGACCCAGGGGACGTTACTTACGAGCAGTACTTC. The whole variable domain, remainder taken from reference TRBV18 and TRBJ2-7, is NAGVMQNPRHLVRRRGQEARLRCSPMKGHSHVYWYRQLPEEGLKFMVYLQKENIIDESGMPKERFSAEFPKEGPSILRIQQVVRGDSAAYFCASSDPGDVTYEQYFGPGTRLTVT.

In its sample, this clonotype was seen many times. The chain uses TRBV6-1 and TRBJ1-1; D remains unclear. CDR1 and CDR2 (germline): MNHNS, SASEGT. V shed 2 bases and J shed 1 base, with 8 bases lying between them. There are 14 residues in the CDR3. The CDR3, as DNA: TGTGCCAGCAGTGAAAGAGGCGGGAACACTGAAGCTTTCTTT. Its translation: CASSERGGNTEAFF.

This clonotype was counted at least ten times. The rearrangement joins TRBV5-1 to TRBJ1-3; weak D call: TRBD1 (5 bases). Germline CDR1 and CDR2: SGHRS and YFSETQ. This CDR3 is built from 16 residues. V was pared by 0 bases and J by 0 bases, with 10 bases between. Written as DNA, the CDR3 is TGCGCCAGCAGCTTGGGACAGTCTATCTCTGGAAACACCATATATTTT. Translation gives CASSLGQSISGNTIYF. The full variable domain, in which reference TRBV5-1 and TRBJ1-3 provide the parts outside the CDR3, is KAGVTQTPRYLIKTRGQQVTLSCSPISGHRSVSWYQQTPGQGLQFLFEYFSETQRNKGNFPGRFSGRQFSNSRSEMNVSTLELGDSALYLCASSLGQSISGNTIYFGEGSWLTVV.

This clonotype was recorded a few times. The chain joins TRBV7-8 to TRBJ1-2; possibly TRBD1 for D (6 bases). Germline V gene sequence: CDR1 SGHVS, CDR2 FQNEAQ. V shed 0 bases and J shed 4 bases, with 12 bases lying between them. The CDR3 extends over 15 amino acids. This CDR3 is CASSLAPRGSYGYTF. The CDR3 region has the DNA TGTGCCAGCAGCTTAGCGCCCAGGGGATCCTATGGCTACACCTTC.

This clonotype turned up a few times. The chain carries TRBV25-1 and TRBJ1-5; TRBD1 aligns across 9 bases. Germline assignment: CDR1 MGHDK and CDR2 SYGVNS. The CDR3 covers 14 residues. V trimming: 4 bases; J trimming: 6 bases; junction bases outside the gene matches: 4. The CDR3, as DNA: TGTGCCAGCAGTGCACAGGGGGCCGGTCAGCCCCAGCATTTT. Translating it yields CASSAQGAGQPQHF.

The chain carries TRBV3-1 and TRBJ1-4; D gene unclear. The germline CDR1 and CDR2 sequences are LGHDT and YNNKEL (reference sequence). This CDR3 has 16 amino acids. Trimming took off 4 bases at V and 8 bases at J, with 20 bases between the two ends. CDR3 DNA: TGTGCCAGCAGCCCAGATTACGGACCGGACCGGGAAAAACTGTTTTTT. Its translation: CASSPDYGPDREKLFF.

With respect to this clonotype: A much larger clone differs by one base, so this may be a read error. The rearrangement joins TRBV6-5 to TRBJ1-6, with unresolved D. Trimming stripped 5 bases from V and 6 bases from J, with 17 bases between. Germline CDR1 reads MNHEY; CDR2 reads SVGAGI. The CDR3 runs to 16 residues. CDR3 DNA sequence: TGTGCCAGCAGTAACGAGTTGCCAGGAGGTAATTCACCCCTCCACTTT. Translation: CASSNELPGGNSPLHF.

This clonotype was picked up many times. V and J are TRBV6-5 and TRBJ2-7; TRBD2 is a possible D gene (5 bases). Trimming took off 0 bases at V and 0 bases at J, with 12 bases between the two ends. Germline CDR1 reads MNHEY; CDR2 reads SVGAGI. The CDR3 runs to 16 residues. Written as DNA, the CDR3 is TGTGCCAGCAGTTACTCGCCTTTAGGGAGCTCCTACGAGCAGTACTTC. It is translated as CASSYSPLGSSYEQYF.

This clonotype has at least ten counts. As DNA, the CDR3 is TGTGCCAGCTCCGAATTAGCTGACTACGAGCAGTACTTC. Protein product: CASSELADYEQYF. The V and J genes are TRBV14 and TRBJ2-7, with D uncertain. Trimming left V 8 bases short and J 3 bases short, with 14 bases between. The CDR3 consists of 13 residues. Germline CDR1 is SGHDN and CDR2 is FVKESK.

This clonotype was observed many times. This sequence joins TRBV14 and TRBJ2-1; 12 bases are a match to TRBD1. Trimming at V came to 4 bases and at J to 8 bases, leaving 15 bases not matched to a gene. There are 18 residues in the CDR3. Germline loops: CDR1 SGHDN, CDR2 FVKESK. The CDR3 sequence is CASSRSPGQGANLHEQFF. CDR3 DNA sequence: TGTGCCAGCAGCCGATCCCCGGGACAGGGGGCAAATTTACATGAGCAGTTCTTC.

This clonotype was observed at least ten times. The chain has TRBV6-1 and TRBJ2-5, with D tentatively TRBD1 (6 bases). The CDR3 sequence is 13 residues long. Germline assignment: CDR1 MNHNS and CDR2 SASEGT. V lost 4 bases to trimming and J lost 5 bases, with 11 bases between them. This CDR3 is CASSGVRGETQYF. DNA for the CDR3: TGTGCCAGCAGTGGGGTCAGGGGTGAGACCCAGTACTTC.

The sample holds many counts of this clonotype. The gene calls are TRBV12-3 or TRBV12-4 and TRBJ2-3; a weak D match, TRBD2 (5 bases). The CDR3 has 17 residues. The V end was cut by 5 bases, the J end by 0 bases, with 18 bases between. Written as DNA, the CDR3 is TGTGCCAGCAGTCCCCTACCACCGGGCGGGAGCACAGATACGCAGTATTTT. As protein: CASSPLPPGGSTDTQYF.

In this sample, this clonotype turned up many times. CDR3 in DNA: TGTGCCAGCAGTAGGGGGGGGTCGAACACCGGGGAGCTGTTTTTT. This gives the protein CASSRGGSNTGELFF. This rearrangement joins TRBV6-1 to TRBJ2-2; weak D call: TRBD2 (7 bases). The CDR3 has 15 residues. Trimming removed 5 bases from V and 0 bases from J, with 10 bases in between. CDR1 and CDR2 (germline): MNHNS, SASEGT.